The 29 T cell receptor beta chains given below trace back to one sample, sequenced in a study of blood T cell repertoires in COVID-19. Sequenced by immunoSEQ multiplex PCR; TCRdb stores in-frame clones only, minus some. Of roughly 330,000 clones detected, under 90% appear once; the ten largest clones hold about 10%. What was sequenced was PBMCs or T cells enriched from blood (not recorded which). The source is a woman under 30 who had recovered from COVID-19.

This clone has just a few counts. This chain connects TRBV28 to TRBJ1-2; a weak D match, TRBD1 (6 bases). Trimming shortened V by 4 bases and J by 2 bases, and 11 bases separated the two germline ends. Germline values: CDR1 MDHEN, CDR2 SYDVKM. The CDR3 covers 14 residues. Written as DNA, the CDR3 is TGTGCCAGCAGTTCCTTTACAGGGAACTATGGCTACACCTTC. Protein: CASSSFTGNYGYTF.

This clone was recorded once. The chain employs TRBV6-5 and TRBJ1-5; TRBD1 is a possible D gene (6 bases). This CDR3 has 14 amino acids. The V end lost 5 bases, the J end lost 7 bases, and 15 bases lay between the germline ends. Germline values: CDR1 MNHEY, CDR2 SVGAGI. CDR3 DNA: TGTGCCAGCAGTCCCGCGGGGGGCGGGCAGCCCCAGCATTTT. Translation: CASSPAGGGQPQHF.

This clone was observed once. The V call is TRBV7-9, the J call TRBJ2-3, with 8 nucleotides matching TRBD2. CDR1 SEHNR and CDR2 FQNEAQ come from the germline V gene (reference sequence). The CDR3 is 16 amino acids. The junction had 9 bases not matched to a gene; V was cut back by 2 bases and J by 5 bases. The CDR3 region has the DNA TGTGCCAGCAGCTTACCGCGGGGACTAGATCTAGATACGCAGTATTTT. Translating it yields CASSLPRGLDLDTQYF.

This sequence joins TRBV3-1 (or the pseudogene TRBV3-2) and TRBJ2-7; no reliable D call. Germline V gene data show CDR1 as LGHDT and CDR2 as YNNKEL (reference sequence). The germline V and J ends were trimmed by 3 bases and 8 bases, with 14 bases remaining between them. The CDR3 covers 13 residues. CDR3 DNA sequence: TGTGCCAGCAGCCATAGACTTTCGGCACAGCAGTACTTC. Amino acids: CASSHRLSAQQYF.

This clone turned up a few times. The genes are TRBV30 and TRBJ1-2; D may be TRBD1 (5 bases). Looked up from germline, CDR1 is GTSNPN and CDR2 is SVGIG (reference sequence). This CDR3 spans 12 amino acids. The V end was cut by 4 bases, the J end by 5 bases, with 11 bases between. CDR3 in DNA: TGTGCCTGGACCACCCAGGGATATGGCTACACCTTC. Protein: CAWTTQGYGYTF.

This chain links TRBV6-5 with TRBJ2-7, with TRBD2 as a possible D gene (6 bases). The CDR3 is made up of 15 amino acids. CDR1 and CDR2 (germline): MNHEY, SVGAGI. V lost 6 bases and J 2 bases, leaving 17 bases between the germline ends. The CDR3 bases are TGTGCCAGCAGGATAAAAGGAACGGGGGCCTACGAGCAGTACTTC. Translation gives CASRIKGTGAYEQYF.

As DNA, the CDR3 is TGTGCCAGCAGTCCCCAGGGCCCAATAGGCTACACCTTC. It is translated as CASSPQGPIGYTF. The J gene is TRBJ1-2, the V gene TRBV3-1 (or the pseudogene TRBV3-2), with D tentatively TRBD1 (5 bases). CDR1 is LGHDT, CDR2 YNNKEL, per germline (reference sequence). V gave up 6 bases and J gave up 8 bases, with 16 bases separating them. This CDR3 is built from 13 residues.

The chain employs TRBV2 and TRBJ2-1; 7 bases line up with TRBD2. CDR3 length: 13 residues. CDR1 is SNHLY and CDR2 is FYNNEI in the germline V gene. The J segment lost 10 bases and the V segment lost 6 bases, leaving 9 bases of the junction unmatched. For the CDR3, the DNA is TGTGCCAGCAGATGGCGGGAGACTGGCGAGCAGTTCTTC. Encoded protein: CASRWRETGEQFF.

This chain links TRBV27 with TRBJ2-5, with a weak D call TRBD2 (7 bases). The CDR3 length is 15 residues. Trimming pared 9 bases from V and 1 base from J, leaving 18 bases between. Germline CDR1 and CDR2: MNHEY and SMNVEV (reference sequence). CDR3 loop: CASRGLGGGQETQYF. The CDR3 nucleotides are TGTGCCAGTCGGGGTCTAGGGGGGGGCCAAGAGACCCAGTACTTC.

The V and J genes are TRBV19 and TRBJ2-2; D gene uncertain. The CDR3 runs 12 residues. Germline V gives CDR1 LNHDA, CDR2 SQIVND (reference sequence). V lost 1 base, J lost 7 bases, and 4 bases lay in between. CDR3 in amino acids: CASSIAGGELFF. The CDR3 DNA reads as TGTGCCAGTAGTATAGCAGGCGGGGAGCTGTTTTTT.

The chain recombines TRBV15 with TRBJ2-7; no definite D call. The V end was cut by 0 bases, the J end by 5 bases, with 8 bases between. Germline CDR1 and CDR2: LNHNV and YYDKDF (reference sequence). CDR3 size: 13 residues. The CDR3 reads CATSRERSHEQYF. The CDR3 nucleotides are TGTGCCACCAGCAGAGAGAGGAGCCACGAGCAGTACTTC.

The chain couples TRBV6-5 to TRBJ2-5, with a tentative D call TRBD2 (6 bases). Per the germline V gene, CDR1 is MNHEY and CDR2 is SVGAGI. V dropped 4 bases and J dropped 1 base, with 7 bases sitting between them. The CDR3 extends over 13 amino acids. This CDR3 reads CASSSEGQETQYF. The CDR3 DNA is TGTGCCAGCAGTTCGGAGGGCCAAGAGACCCAGTACTTC.

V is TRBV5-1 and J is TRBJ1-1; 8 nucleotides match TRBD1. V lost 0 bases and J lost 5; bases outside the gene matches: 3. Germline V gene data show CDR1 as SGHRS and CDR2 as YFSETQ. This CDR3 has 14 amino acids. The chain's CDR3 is CASSLGDRMTEAFF. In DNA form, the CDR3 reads TGCGCCAGCAGCTTGGGGGACAGGATGACTGAAGCTTTCTTT.

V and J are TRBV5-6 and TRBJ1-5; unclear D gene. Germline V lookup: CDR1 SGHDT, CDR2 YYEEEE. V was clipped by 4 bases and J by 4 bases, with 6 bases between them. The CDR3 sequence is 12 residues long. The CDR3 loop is CASSGRNQPQHF. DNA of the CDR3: TGTGCCAGCAGCGGTAGAAATCAGCCCCAGCATTTT.

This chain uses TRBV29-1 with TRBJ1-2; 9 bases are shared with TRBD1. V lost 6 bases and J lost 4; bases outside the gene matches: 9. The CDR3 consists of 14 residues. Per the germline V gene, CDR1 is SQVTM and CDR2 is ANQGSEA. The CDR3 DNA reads TGCAGCGTCGTAGGACAGGGGTTTGGCTATGGCTACACCTTC. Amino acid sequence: CSVVGQGFGYGYTF.

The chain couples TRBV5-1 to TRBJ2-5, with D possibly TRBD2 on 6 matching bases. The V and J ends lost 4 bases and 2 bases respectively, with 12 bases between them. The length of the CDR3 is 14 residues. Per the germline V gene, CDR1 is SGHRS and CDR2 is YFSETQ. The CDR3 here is CASSIGTSQETQYF. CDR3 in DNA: TGCGCCAGCAGCATCGGGACTTCGCAAGAGACCCAGTACTTC.

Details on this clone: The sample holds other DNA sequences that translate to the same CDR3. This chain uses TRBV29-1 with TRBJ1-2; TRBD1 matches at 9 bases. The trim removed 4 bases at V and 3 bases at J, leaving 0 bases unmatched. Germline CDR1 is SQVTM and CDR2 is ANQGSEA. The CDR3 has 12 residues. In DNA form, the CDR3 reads TGCAGCGTTGGACAGGGGGACTATGGCTACACCTTC. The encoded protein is CSVGQGDYGYTF. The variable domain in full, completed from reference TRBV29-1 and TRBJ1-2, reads SAVISQKPSRDICQRGTSLTIQCQVDSQVTMMFWYRQQPGQSLTLIATANQGSEATYESGFVIDKFPISRPNLTFSTLTVSNMSPEDSSIYLCSVGQGDYGYTFGSGTRLTVV.

CDR3 in amino acids: CASQSYGYTF. In DNA, the CDR3 is TGTGCCAGCCAGTCGTATGGCTACACCTTC. The genes are TRBV6-5 and TRBJ1-2; D not resolved. V was pared by 8 bases and J by 5 bases, with 6 bases between. Looked up from germline, CDR1 is MNHEY and CDR2 is SVGAGI. This CDR3 region has 10 residues.

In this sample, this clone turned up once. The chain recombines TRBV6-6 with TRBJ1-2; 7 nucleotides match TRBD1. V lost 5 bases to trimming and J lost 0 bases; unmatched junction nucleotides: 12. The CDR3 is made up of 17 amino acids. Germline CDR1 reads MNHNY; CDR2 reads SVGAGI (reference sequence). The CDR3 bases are TGTGCCAGCAGTCGGGATTCTGGGACAGCGCCTAACTATGGCTACACCTTC. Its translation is CASSRDSGTAPNYGYTF.

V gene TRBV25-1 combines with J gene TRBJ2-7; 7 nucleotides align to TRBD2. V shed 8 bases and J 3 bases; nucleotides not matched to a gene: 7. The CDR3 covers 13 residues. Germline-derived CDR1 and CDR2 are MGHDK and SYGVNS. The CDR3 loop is CASGGDFDYEQYF. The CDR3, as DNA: TGTGCCAGCGGGGGGGACTTTGACTACGAGCAGTACTTC.

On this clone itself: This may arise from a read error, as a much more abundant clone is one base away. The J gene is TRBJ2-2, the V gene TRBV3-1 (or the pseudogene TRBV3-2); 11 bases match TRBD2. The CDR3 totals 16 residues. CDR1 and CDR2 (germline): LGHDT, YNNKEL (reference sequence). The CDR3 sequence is CASSQRLAGGTRELFF. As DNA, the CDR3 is TGTGCCAGCAGCCAACGGCTAGCGGGGGGCACCAGGGAGCTGTTTTTT.

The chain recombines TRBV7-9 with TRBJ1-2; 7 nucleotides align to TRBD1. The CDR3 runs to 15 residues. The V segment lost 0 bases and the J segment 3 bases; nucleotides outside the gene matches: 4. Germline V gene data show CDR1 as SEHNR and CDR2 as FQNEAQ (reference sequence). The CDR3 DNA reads TGTGCCAGCAGCTTAGCCGGACAGGAGGACTATGGCTACACCTTC. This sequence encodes CASSLAGQEDYGYTF. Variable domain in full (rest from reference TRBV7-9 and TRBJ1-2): DTGVSQNPRHKITKRGQNVTFRCDPISEHNRLYWYRQTLGQGPEFLTYFQNEAQLEKSRLLSDRFSAERPKGSFSTLEIQRTEQGDSAMYLCASSLAGQEDYGYTFGSGTRLTVV.

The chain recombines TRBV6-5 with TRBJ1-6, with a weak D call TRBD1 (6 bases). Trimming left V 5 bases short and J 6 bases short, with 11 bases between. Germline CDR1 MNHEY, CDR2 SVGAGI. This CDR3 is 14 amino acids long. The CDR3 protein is CASSRTALNSPLHF. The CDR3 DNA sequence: TGTGCCAGCAGTCGGACAGCTCTTAATTCACCCCTCCACTTT.

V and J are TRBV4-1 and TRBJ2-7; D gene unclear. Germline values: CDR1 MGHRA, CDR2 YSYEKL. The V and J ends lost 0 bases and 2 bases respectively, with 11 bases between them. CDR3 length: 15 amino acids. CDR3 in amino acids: CASSQDSGEAYEQYF. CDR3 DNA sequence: TGCGCCAGCAGCCAAGATTCAGGCGAAGCCTACGAGCAGTACTTC.

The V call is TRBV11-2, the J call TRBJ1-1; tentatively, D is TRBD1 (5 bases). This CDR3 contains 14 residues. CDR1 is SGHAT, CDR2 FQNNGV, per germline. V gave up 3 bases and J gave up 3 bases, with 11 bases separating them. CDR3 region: CASSFQGMDTEAFF. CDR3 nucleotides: TGTGCCAGCAGCTTCCAGGGCATGGACACTGAAGCTTTCTTT.

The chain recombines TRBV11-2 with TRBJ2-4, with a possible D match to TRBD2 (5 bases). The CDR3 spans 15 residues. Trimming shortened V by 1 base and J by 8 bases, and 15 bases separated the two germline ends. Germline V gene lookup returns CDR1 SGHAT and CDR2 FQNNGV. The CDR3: CASSLGGRELDIQYF. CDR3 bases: TGTGCCAGCAGCTTAGGGGGTCGGGAATTGGACATTCAGTACTTC.

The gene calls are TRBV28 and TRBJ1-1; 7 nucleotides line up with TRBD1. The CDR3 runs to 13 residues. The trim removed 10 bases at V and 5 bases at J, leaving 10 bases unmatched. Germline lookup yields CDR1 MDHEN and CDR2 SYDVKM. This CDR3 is CATLGGRGTEAFF. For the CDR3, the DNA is TGTGCCACCCTAGGGGGCAGAGGAACTGAAGCTTTCTTT.

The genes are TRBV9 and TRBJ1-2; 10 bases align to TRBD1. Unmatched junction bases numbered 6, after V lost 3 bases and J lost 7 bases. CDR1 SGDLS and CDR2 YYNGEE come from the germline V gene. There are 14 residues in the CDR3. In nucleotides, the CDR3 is TGTGCCAGCAGCGCCGGACAGGGGGAGATTGGCTACACCTTC. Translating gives CASSAGQGEIGYTF.

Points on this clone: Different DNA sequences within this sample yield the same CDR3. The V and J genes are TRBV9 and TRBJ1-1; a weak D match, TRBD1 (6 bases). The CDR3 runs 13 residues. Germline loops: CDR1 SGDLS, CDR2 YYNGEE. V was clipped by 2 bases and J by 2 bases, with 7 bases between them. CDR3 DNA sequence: TGTGCCAGCAGCGTGACAGGAAACACTGAAGCTTTCTTT. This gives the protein CASSVTGNTEAFF. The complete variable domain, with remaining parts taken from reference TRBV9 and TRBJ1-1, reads DSGVTQTPKHLITATGQRVTLRCSPRSGDLSVYWYQQSLDQGLQFLIQYYNGEERAKGNILERFSAQQFPDLHSELNLSSLELGDSALYFCASSVTGNTEAFFGQGTRLTVV.